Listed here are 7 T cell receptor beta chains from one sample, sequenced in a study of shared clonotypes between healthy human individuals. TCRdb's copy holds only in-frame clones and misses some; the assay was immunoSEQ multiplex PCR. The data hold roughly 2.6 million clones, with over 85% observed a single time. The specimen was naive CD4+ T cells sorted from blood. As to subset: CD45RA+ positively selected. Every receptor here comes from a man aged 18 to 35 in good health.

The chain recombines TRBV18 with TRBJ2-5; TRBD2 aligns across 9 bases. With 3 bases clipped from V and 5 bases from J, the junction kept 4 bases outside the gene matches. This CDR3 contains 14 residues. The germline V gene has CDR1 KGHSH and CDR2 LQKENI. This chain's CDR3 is CASSPREGLETQYF. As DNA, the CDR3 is TGTGCCAGCTCACCGCGGGAGGGACTGGAGACCCAGTACTTC.

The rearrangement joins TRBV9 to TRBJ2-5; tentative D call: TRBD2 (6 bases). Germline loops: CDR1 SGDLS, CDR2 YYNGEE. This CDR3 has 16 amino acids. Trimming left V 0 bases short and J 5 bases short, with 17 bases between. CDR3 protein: CASSVAGREELETQYF. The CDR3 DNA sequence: TGTGCCAGCAGCGTAGCAGGCAGGGAGGAATTGGAGACCCAGTACTTC.

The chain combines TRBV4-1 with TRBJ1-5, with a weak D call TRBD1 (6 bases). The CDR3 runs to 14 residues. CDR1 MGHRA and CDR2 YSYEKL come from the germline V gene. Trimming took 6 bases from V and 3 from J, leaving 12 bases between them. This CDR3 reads CASSRQEINQPQHF. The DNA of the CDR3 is TGCGCCAGCAGTCGACAGGAGATCAATCAGCCCCAGCATTTT.

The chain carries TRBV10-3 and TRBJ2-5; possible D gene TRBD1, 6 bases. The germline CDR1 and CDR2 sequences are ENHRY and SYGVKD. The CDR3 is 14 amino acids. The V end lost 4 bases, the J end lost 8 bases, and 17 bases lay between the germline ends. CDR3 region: CAISVHRDGETQYF. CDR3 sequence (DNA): TGTGCCATCAGTGTGCACAGGGATGGTGAAACCCAGTACTTC.

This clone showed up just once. CDR3 loop: CAISESRTNTGELFF. CDR3 in DNA: TGTGCCATCAGTGAATCACGGACGAACACCGGGGAGCTGTTTTTT. The chain combines TRBV10-3 with TRBJ2-2; D unclear. In germline, CDR1 is ENHRY, CDR2 SYGVKD. The CDR3 spans 15 residues. Trimming shortened V by 3 bases and J by 0 bases, and 8 bases separated the two germline ends.

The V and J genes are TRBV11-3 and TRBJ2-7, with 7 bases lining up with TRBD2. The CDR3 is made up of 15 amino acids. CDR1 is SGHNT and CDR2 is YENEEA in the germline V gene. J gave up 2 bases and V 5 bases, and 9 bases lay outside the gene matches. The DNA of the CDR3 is TGTGCCAGCAGCCCCGGGACGGGGGGTCCCTACGAGCAGTACTTC. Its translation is CASSPGTGGPYEQYF. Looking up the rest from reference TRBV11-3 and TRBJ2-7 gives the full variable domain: EAGVVQSPRYKIIEKKQPVAFWCNPISGHNTLYWYLQNLGQGPELLIRYENEEAVDDSQLPKDRFSAERLKGVDSTLKIQPAELGDSAVYLCASSPGTGGPYEQYFGPGTRLTVT.

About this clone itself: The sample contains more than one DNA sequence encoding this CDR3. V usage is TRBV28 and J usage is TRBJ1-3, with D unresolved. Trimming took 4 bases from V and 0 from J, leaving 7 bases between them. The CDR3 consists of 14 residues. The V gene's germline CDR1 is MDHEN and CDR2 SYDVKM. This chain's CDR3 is CASSSGSSGNTIYF. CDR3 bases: TGTGCCAGCAGTTCCGGTAGCTCTGGAAACACCATATATTTT.